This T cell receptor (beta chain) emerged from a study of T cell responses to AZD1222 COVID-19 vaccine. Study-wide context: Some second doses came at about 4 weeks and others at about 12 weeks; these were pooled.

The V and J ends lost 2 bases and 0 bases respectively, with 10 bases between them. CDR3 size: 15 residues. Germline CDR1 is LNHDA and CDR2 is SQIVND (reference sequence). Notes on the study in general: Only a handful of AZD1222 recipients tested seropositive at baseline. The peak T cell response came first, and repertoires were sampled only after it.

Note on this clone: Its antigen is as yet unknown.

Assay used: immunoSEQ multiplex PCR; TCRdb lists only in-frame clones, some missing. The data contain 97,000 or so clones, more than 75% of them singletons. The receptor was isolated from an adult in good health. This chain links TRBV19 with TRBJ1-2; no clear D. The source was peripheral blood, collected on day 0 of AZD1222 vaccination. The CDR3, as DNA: TGTGCCAGTAGTATACGGAAGGAAGCTAACTATGGCTACACCTTC. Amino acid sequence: CASSIRKEANYGYTF.